These 13 T cell receptor beta chains were all obtained from the same sample, sequenced in a study of T cell responses to AZD1222 COVID-19 vaccine. Profiling relied on immunoSEQ multiplex PCR, and the TCRdb table lists in-frame clones only, not all of them. This table has tens of thousands of clones, 84% appearing once. Here the sequenced sample was peripheral blood, taken on day 0 of AZD1222 vaccination. These receptors originate from an adult in good health.

The V call is TRBV5-1, the J call TRBJ1-4, with TRBD1 matching 7 bases. Germline CDR1 and CDR2: SGHRS and YFSETQ. The CDR3 is 16 amino acids. V dropped 6 bases and J dropped 3; count of bases not matched to a gene: 11. Here the CDR3 DNA reads TGCGCCAGCACTCTTACCCCGGGACAGCCTAATGAAAAACTGTTTTTT. It yields the protein CASTLTPGQPNEKLFF.

This chain links TRBV19 with TRBJ1-2; TRBD1 matches 8 bases. Trimming took 4 bases from V and 5 from J; bases not matched to a gene: 6. The germline gives CDR1 LNHDA, CDR2 SQIVND (reference sequence). This CDR3 is 14 amino acids long. This CDR3 is CASSTRQGSYGYTF. CDR3 bases: TGTGCCAGTAGTACCCGACAGGGGAGTTATGGCTACACCTTC.

This chain joins TRBV5-1 and TRBJ1-1; D is undetermined. Trimming took off 0 bases at V and 6 bases at J, with 15 bases between the two ends. Germline lookup yields CDR1 SGHRS and CDR2 YFSETQ. There are 15 residues in the CDR3. As DNA, the CDR3 is TGCGCCAGCAGCTTGGAACCCGGGGATCACGCTGAAGCTTTCTTT. Amino acids: CASSLEPGDHAEAFF. The variable domain in full, completed from reference TRBV5-1 and TRBJ1-1, reads KAGVTQTPRYLIKTRGQQVTLSCSPISGHRSVSWYQQTPGQGLQFLFEYFSETQRNKGNFPGRFSGRQFSNSRSEMNVSTLELGDSALYLCASSLEPGDHAEAFFGQGTRLTVV.

This clone turned up a few times. V gene TRBV7-2 combines with J gene TRBJ1-2; D unresolved. Germline V CDR1 and CDR2: SGHTA, FQGNSA. The V end was cut by 5 bases, the J end by 6 bases, with 13 bases between. The CDR3 extends over 13 amino acids. The DNA of the CDR3 is TGTGCCAGCAGCCCGACCCGGGAGGATGGCTACACCTTC. It is translated as CASSPTREDGYTF.

The chain has TRBV29-1 and TRBJ2-1, with a tentative D call TRBD1 (6 bases). The length of the CDR3 is 12 residues. Germline values: CDR1 SQVTM, CDR2 ANQGSEA. V was pared by 0 bases and J by 12 bases, with 12 bases between. CDR3 in amino acids: CSVEDWSGAQFF. The CDR3 DNA reads TGCAGCGTTGAAGATTGGTCAGGGGCGCAGTTCTTC.

The V and J genes are TRBV10-3 and TRBJ1-5; a weak D match, TRBD1 (5 bases). The CDR3 spans 15 residues. The germline V and J ends were trimmed by 2 bases and 3 bases, with 11 bases remaining between them. Per the germline V gene, CDR1 is ENHRY and CDR2 is SYGVKD. CDR3 DNA sequence: TGTGCCATCAGTGAGGCAGACAGCCCCAATCAGCCCCAGCATTTT. This translates into CAISEADSPNQPQHF.

J is TRBJ2-3 and V is TRBV12-3 or TRBV12-4; perhaps D is TRBD1 or TRBD2 (5 bases each). Trimming removed 2 bases from V and 4 bases from J, with 7 bases in between. CDR3 length equals 13 residues. The CDR3 nucleotides are TGTGCCAGCAGTTTAATGGGGGCAGATACGCAGTATTTT. Translation: CASSLMGADTQYF.

The chain recombines TRBV6-5 with TRBJ1-2, with a tentative D call TRBD1 (5 bases). The CDR3 loop spans 15 amino acids. V gave up 5 bases and J gave up 5 bases, with 18 bases separating them. CDR1 and CDR2 (germline): MNHEY, SVGAGI. CDR3 bases: TGTGCCAGCAGTACACACGGGGTTGAGGGGTATGGCTACACCTTC. Protein: CASSTHGVEGYGYTF.

The V and J genes are TRBV28 and TRBJ2-7; 7 bases are a match to TRBD1. CDR1 is MDHEN and CDR2 is SYDVKM in the germline V gene. V was clipped by 9 bases and J by 3 bases; unmatched bases: 5. The CDR3 runs 12 residues. The CDR3 sequence is CASTRDSYEQYF. The CDR3 coding sequence is TGTGCCAGTACAAGGGACAGCTACGAGCAGTACTTC.

Only one count was recorded for this clone. V is TRBV6-5 and J is TRBJ1-2, with 7 positions matching TRBD1. The CDR3 length is 14 residues. The J segment lost 7 bases and the V segment lost 6 bases, leaving 11 bases of the junction unmatched. The germline V gene encodes CDR1 MNHEY and CDR2 SVGAGI. CDR3 sequence reads: CASRMTGQSFGYTF. Written as DNA, the CDR3 is TGTGCCAGCAGGATGACAGGGCAATCGTTTGGCTACACCTTC.

The chain couples TRBV4-3 to TRBJ1-5; D might be TRBD1 (5 bases). The V and J ends lost 2 bases and 6 bases respectively, with 17 bases between them. The length of the CDR3 is 16 residues. In germline, CDR1 is LGHNA, CDR2 YSLEER. CDR3 amino acids: CASSQSRGSRGQPQHF. The CDR3 DNA reads TGCGCCAGCAGCCAATCCCGGGGGAGCCGGGGTCAGCCCCAGCATTTT.

This rearrangement joins TRBV6-5 to TRBJ2-2; D possibly corresponds to TRBD2 (6 bases). This CDR3 spans 15 amino acids. V was cut by 6 bases and J by 6 bases, with 17 bases left in between. Germline V gene data show CDR1 as MNHEY and CDR2 as SVGAGI. CDR3 region: CASSPIRLAAGELFF. As DNA, the CDR3 is TGTGCCAGCAGCCCGATTCGTTTAGCGGCCGGGGAGCTGTTTTTT.

The chain uses TRBV5-1 and TRBJ1-3; D is uncertain. The CDR3 runs 15 residues. Germline V gene lookup returns CDR1 SGHRS and CDR2 YFSETQ. V was shortened by 0 bases and J by 0 bases, with 7 bases between the two germline ends. DNA for the CDR3: TGCGCCAGCAGCTTGGGACTCAACTCTGGAAACACCATATATTTT. This translates into CASSLGLNSGNTIYF. The whole variable domain, remainder taken from reference TRBV5-1 and TRBJ1-3, is KAGVTQTPRYLIKTRGQQVTLSCSPISGHRSVSWYQQTPGQGLQFLFEYFSETQRNKGNFPGRFSGRQFSNSRSEMNVSTLELGDSALYLCASSLGLNSGNTIYFGEGSWLTVV.